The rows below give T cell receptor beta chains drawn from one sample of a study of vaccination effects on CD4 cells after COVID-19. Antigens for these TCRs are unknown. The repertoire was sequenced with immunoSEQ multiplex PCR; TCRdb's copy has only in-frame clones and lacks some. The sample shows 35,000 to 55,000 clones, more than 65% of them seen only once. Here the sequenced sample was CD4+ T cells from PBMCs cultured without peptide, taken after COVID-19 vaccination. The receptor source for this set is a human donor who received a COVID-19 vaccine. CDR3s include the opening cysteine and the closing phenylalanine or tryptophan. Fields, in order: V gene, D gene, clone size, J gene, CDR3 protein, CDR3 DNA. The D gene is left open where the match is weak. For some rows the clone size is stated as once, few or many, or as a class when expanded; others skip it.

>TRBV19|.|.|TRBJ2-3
CASSIGQTNTDTQYF
TGTGCCAGTAGTATCGGACAGACGAACACAGATACGCAGTATTTT
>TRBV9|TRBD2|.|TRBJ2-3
CASSVLPGLAGGTYTDTQYF
TGTGCCAGCAGCGTCCTGCCGGGACTAGCGGGGGGGACTTACACAGATACGCAGTATTTT
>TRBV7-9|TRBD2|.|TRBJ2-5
CASSPGLAEETQYF
TGTGCCAGCAGCCCGGGACTAGCGGAAGAGACCCAGTACTTC
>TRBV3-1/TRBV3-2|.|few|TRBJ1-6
CASSQGGSPLHF
TGTGCCAGCAGCCAAGGGGGTTCACCCCTCCACTTT
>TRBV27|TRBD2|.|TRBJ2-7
CASGIGGSEQYF
TGTGCCAGCGGCATCGGGGGGAGCGAGCAGTACTTC
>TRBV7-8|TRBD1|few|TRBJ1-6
CASSTRTGAGSPLHF
TGTGCCAGCAGCACCAGGACAGGGGCTGGTTCACCCCTCCACTTT
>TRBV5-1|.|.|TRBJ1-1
CASSWGNTEAFF
TGCGCCAGCAGCTGGGGGAACACTGAAGCTTTCTTT
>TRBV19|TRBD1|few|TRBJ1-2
CASSGDRGLYGYTF
TGTGCCAGTAGTGGGGACAGGGGACTCTATGGCTACACCTTC
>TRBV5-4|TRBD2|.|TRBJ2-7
CASSLAGGGAYEQYF
TGTGCCAGCAGCTTGGCTGGCGGGGGGGCGTATGAGCAGTACTTC
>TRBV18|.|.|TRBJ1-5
CASSPIQDQPQHF
TGTGCCAGCTCACCTATCCAGGATCAGCCCCAGCATTTT
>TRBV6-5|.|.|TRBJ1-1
CASSYPGSTEAFF
TGTGCCAGCAGTTATCCGGGTAGCACTGAAGCTTTCTTT
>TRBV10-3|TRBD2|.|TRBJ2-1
CAISESRLAGNEQFF
TGTGCCATCAGTGAGTCGAGGCTAGCGGGCAATGAGCAGTTCTTC
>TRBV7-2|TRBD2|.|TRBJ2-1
CASSLQWGREGRLIHEQFF
TGTGCCAGCAGCTTACAGTGGGGGCGGGAGGGCCGACTCATCCATGAGCAGTTCTTC
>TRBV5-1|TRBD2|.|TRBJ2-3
CASSWGSGGGTDTQYF
TGCGCCAGCAGCTGGGGTAGCGGGGGTGGCACAGATACGCAGTATTTT
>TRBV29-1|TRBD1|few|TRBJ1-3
CSPMDRAGNTIYF
TGCAGCCCGATGGACAGGGCTGGAAACACCATATATTTT
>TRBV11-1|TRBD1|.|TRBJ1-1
CASSLGTGVEAFF
TGTGCCAGCAGCTTAGGGACAGGGGTGGAAGCTTTCTTT
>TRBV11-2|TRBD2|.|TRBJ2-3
CASSLGQRGATDTQYF
TGTGCCAGCAGCTTAGGTCAGCGGGGGGCCACAGATACGCAGTATTTT
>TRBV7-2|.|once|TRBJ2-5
CASSLEYLGRAQYF
TGTGCCAGCAGCTTAGAATATCTGGGTAGGGCCCAGTACTTC
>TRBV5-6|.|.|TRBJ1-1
CASSLGNRGDTEAFF
TGTGCCAGCAGCTTGGGCAATAGGGGGGACACTGAAGCTTTCTTT
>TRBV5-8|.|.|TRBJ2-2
CASRILFDTGELFF
TGTGCCAGCAGGATCTTATTTGACACCGGGGAGCTGTTTTTT
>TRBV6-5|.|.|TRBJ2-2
CASSYLGRGRTGELFF
TGTGCCAGCAGTTATCTAGGCAGGGGGAGGACCGGGGAGCTGTTTTTT
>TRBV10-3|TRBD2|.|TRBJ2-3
CAIREGLAGGTDTQYF
TGTGCCATCAGGGAGGGACTAGCGGGAGGGACAGATACGCAGTATTTT
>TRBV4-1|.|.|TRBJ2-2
CASSTRGTGELFF
TGCGCCAGCAGCACCCGGGGCACCGGGGAGCTGTTTTTT
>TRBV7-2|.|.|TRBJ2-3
CASSFSGSTDTQYF
TGTGCCAGCAGCTTCTCTGGAAGCACAGATACGCAGTATTTT
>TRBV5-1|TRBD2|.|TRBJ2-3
CASSSSTSGGWADTQYF
TGCGCCAGCAGCTCCTCGACTAGCGGGGGGTGGGCAGATACGCAGTATTTT
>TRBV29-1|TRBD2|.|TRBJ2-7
CSVELAGGLEQYF
TGCAGCGTTGAGCTAGCGGGAGGGCTCGAGCAGTACTTC
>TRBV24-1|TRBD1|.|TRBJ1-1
CATSDSWGQEGSFF
TGTGCCACCAGTGACTCATGGGGACAGGAAGGGTCTTTCTTT
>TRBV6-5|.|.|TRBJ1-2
CASSDPGLVSGYTF
TGTGCCAGCAGCGATCCAGGATTAGTATCTGGCTACACCTTC
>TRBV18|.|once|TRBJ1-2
CASSPDVRSGYTF
TGTGCCAGCTCACCGGATGTTAGGTCGGGCTACACCTTC
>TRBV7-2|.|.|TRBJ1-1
CASSSWANTEAFF
TGTGCCAGCAGCTCGTGGGCTAACACTGAAGCTTTCTTT
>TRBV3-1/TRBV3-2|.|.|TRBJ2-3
CASSQDPVEDTQYF
TGTGCCAGCAGCCAAGACCCAGTAGAAGATACGCAGTATTTT
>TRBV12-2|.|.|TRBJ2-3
CASRPEGTSGDHGTDTQYF
TGTGCAAGTCGCCCAGAGGGGACTAGCGGGGACCATGGCACAGATACGCAGTATTTT
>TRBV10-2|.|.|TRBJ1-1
CASSDWKPNTEAFF
TGCGCCAGCAGTGATTGGAAGCCGAACACTGAAGCTTTCTTT
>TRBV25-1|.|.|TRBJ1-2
CASSERTATYGYTF
TGTGCCAGCAGTGAACGGACAGCGACTTATGGCTACACCTTC
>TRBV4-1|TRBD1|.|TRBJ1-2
CASSQPRQGAGYGYTF
TGCGCCAGCAGCCAACCAAGACAGGGGGCGGGGTATGGCTACACCTTC
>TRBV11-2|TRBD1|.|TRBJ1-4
CASSPRQGKEKLFF
TGTGCCAGCAGTCCACGACAGGGGAAGGAAAAACTGTTTTTT
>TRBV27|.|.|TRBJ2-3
CASRQGWGGSSDTQYF
TGTGCCAGCAGACAGGGGTGGGGCGGGAGTTCAGATACGCAGTATTTT
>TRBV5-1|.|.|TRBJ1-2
CASSLGSGGSGYTF
TGCGCCAGCAGCTTAGGGTCGGGAGGGTCGGGCTACACCTTC
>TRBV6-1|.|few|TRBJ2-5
CASSEMWGETQYF
TGTGCCAGCAGTGAAATGTGGGGGGAGACCCAGTACTTC
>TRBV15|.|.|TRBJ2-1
CATSKVTSSYNEQFF
TGTGCCACCAGCAAGGTAACGAGCTCCTACAATGAGCAGTTCTTC
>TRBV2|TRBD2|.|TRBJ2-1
CASSVQSGIDYYYNEQFF
TGTGCCAGCAGTGTCCAGAGCGGGATCGACTACTACTACAATGAGCAGTTCTTC
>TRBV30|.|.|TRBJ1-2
CARQQLTNYGYTF
TGTGCCCGGCAACAGTTGACTAACTATGGCTACACCTTC
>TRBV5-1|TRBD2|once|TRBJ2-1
CASSPTGAGDYNEQFF
TGCGCCAGCAGCCCCACCGGAGCGGGGGATTACAATGAGCAGTTCTTC
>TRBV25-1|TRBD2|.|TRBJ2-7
CASSEIGRARGDHEQYF
TGTGCCAGCAGTGAAATCGGGAGGGCCCGGGGGGATCACGAGCAGTACTTC
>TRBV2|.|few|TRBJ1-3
CASSMTDSGNTIYF
TGTGCCAGCAGTATGACAGACTCTGGAAACACCATATATTTT
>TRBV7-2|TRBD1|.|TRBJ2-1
CASSLPGQGNNEQFF
TGTGCCAGCAGCTTACCGGGACAGGGTAACAATGAGCAGTTCTTC
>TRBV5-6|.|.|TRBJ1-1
CAAGPRMNTEAFF
TGTGCAGCGGGTCCCAGGATGAACACTGAAGCTTTCTTT
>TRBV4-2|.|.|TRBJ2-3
CASSQDLDGESTDTQYF
TGTGCCAGCAGCCAAGATCTTGACGGGGAGAGCACAGATACGCAGTATTTT
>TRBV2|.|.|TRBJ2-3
CASSGSEDTQYF
TGTGCCAGCAGTGGTTCGGAAGATACGCAGTATTTT
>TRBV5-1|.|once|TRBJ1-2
CASSLVENYGYTF
TGCGCCAGCAGCTTGGTAGAGAACTATGGCTACACCTTC
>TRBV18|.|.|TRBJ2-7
CASSATLGVDEQYF
TGTGCCAGCTCAGCCACCCTAGGGGTCGACGAGCAGTACTTC
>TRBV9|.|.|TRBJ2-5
CASSERPNQETQYF
TGTGCCAGCAGCGAGAGACCAAACCAAGAGACCCAGTACTTC
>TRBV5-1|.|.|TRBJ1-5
CASSLAGDNNQPQHF
TGCGCCAGCAGCTTGGCAGGGGATAACAATCAGCCCCAGCATTTT
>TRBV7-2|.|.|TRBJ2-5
CASSPLETQYF
TGTGCCAGCAGCCCACTAGAGACCCAGTACTTC
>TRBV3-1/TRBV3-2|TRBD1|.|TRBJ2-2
CASSQNRGGELFF
TGTGCCAGCAGCCAAAACAGGGGCGGGGAGCTGTTTTTT
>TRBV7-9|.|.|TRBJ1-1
CASSRGRMNTEAFF
TGTGCCAGCAGCAGGGGACGGATGAACACTGAAGCTTTCTTT
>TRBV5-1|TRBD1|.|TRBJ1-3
CASSLGQGVGDTIYF
TGCGCCAGCAGCTTGGGACAGGGTGTGGGAGACACCATATATTTT